This T cell receptor beta chain was captured in a study of blood T cell repertoires in COVID-19. Study as a whole: PBMCs, B-cell-depleted T cells, or T cells were the source of the cDNA or gDNA that made up the material.

Assay: immunoSEQ multiplex PCR; the TCRdb copy retains only in-frame clones and omits some. The table records about 46,000 clones, about 84% of them present only once. The CDR3 length is 12 residues. Per germline, CDR1 ENHRY and CDR2 SYGVKD. V lost 7 bases to trimming and J lost 2 bases, with 8 bases between them. The receptor's source is a man aged 55 to 69 with acute or convalescent COVID-19. V gene TRBV10-3 combines with J gene TRBJ1-2; no firm D call. The sample consisted of peripheral blood. The CDR3 is CAIKRVNYGYTF. For the CDR3, the DNA is TGTGCCATCAAGAGGGTAAACTATGGCTACACCTTC.